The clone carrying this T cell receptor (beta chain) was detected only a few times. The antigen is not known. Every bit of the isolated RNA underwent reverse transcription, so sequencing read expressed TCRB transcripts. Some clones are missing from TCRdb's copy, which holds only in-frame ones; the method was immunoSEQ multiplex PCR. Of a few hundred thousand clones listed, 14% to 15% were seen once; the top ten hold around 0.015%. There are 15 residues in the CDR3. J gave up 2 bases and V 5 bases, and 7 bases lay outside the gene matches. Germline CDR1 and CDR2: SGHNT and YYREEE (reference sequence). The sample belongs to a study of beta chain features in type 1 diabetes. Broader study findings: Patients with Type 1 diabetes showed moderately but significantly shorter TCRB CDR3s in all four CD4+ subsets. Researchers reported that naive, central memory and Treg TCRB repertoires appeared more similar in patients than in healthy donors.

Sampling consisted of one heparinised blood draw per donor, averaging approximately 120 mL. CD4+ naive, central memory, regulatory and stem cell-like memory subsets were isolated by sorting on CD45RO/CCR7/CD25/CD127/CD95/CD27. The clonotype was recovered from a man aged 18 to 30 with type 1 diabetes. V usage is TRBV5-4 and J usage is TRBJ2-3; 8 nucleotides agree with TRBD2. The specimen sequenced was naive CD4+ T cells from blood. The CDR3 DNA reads TGTGCCAGCAGTTTAGCGGGGCTACACACAGATACGCAGTATTTT. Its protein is CASSLAGLHTDTQYF. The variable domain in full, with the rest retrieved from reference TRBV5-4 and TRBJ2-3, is ETGVTQSPTHLIKTRGQQVTLRCSSQSGHNTVSWYQQALGQGPQFIFQYYREEENGRGNFPPRFSGLQFPNYSSELNVNALELDDSALYLCASSLAGLHTDTQYFGPGTRLTVL.